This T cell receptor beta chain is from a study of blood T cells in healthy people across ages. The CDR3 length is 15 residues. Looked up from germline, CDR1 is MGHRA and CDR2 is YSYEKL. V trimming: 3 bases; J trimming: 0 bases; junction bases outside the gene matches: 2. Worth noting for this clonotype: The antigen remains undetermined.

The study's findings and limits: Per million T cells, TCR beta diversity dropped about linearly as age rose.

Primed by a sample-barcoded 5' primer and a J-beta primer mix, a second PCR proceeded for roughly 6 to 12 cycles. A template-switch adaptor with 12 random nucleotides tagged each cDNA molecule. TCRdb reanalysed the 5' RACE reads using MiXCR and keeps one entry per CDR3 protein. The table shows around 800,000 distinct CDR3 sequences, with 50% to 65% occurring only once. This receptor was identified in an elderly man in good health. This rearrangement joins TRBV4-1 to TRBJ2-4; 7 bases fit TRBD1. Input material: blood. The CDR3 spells CASSQGQLAKNIQYF. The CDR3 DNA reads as TGCGCCAGCAGCCAGGGACAGCTAGCCAAAAACATTCAGTACTTC.